This T cell receptor (beta chain) was sequenced during a study of T cells in Graves' hyperthyroidism and ophthalmopathy. This CDR3 region has 15 residues. Trimming removed 6 bases at V and 3 bases at J, with 18 bases between. Germline loops: CDR1 MNHNS, CDR2 SASEGT. Researchers took RNA transcripts and amplified the TCR beta CDR3 regions from them. Initially, a first-round RT-PCR of the TCR CDR3 employed the HTBI primer set. TCRdb used MiXCR to reprocess the multiplex PCR reads, holding one entry per CDR3 protein. The sample yields hundreds of thousands of distinct CDR3 sequences, 20% to 25% seen once.

Material: blood. J is TRBJ2-7 and V is TRBV6-1; D remains unclear. The origin of this receptor is a man aged 25 to 40 with Graves' ophthalmopathy. CDR3 protein: CASSPTRNRYYEQYF. CDR3 coding DNA: TGTGCCAGCAGCCCCACCCGCAACCGGTACTACGAGCAGTACTTC.